This TCR beta chain was identified in a study of blood T cells in healthy people across ages. Study-level results: More naive CD4+ cells and higher diversity marked long-lived donors relative to aged donors. Naive and antigen-experienced cells were not separated, limiting conclusive comparison.

CDR1 and CDR2 (germline): MNHEY, SVGAGI. V shed 6 bases, J shed 7 bases, and the junction held 9 bases outside the gene matches. The CDR3 loop spans 13 amino acids. A word on this clonotype: Its antigen is unidentified.

A second PCR of 7 to 11 cycles used a sample-barcoded 5' primer and a J-beta primer mix. Every cDNA molecule carried a tag from a template-switch adaptor bearing 12 random nucleotides. Every sample produced at least 3 million CDR3-containing paired-end reads. Via MiXCR, TCRdb re-called the 5' RACE reads, giving one row per CDR3 protein. The table shows 650,000 to 1,000,000 distinct CDR3 sequences, with 35% to 40% occurring only once. The sequenced sample consisted of blood. This clonotype originated in a man aged 18 to 30 in good health. The chain links TRBV6-5 to TRBJ2-7, with 7 positions matching TRBD1. The CDR3 DNA sequence: TGTGCCAGCAGCGACAGGGTCTACAATGAGCAGTACTTC. It specifies CASSDRVYNEQYF.